Shown below are 31 T cell receptor beta chains from a single sample sequenced in a study of regulatory T cells in long-lasting Graves disease. Time point meaning: persistent/refractory GD, antithyroid drugs over 5 years with positive TRAb. TCR sequences were obtained from RNA taken from PBMCs. Both iRepertoire HTBI primers and Arm-PCR of CDR3 regions were used to build the TCR beta libraries. TCRdb analysed the multiplex PCR reads with MiXCR anew, one entry per CDR3 protein. The profile shows a few hundred thousand distinct CDR3 sequences, approximately 22% of them singletons. Sample: peripheral blood mononuclear cells (PBMCs), taken when the disease was refractory, from a patient treated with antithyroid drugs. These receptors were collected from a female donor with Graves disease.

This clonotype was observed a few times. The V call is TRBV9, the J call TRBJ1-4; TRBD1 matches at 8 bases. Germline CDR1 SGDLS, CDR2 YYNGEE. The CDR3 is 13 residues long. Unmatched junction bases numbered 4, after V lost 4 bases and J lost 8 bases. Written as DNA, the CDR3 is TGTGCCAGCAGCTTCAGACAGGGGGAAAAACTGTTTTTT. Translating gives CASSFRQGEKLFF.

This clonotype has a count of ten or more. The chain has TRBV13 and TRBJ2-5; D assignment may be TRBD1 or TRBD2 (6 bases each). The better agreement between TRBJ2-1 and the DNA end casts doubt on the J call. Germline CDR1 PRHDT, CDR2 FYEKMQ (reference sequence). The CDR3 length is 14 residues. CDR3 DNA sequence: TGTGCCAGCAGCCTCGGCAGGGGAGGCAATGAGCAGTTCTTC. Protein: CASSLGRGGNEQFF.

This clonotype was seen many times. The chain has TRBV13 and TRBJ1-1; perhaps TRBD1 as D (6 bases). V was shortened by 5 bases and J by 3 bases, with 13 bases between the two germline ends. The CDR3 has 14 residues. Germline CDR1 and CDR2: PRHDT and FYEKMQ (reference sequence). The CDR3 region is CASSRAGVDTEAFF. CDR3 nucleotide sequence: TGTGCCAGCAGCCGCGCAGGGGTCGACACTGAAGCTTTCTTT.

A word on this clonotype: Germline is not matched at one junction end, which may reflect a read error. The J gene is TRBJ1-1, the V gene TRBV6-1; TRBD1 might be the D (6 bases). Germline V CDR1 and CDR2: MNHNS, SASEGT. This CDR3 spans 13 amino acids. The CDR3: CASREGGITEAFF. As DNA, the CDR3 is TGTGCCAGCAGAGAAGGGGGAATCACTGAAGCTTTCTTT.

The chain couples TRBV11-3 to TRBJ2-1; the D gene is possibly TRBD2 (5 bases). Trimming stripped 5 bases from V and 5 bases from J, with 16 bases between. Germline loops: CDR1 SGHNT, CDR2 YENEEA. This CDR3 spans 15 amino acids. CDR3 sequence: CASSIPRERNNEQFF. CDR3 DNA sequence: TGTGCCAGCAGCATCCCGAGGGAGAGAAACAATGAGCAGTTCTTC.

Many counts were recorded for this clonotype. The chain is built from TRBV2 and TRBJ1-2; 10 bases align to TRBD1. V was pared by 5 bases and J by 5 bases, with 5 bases of the junction left unmatched. The CDR3 is 14 residues long. Germline-derived CDR1 and CDR2 are SNHLY and FYNNEI. CDR3 DNA sequence: TGTGCCAGCAGTTACCGGGACAGGGGATATGGCTACACCTTC. It translates to CASSYRDRGYGYTF.

The chain links TRBV18 to TRBJ1-1, with 9 bases fitting TRBD1. The germline CDR1 and CDR2 sequences are KGHSH and LQKENI. The CDR3 loop spans 14 amino acids. V lost 5 bases to trimming and J lost 5 bases; unmatched junction nucleotides: 6. CDR3 loop: CASSSTGGWTEAFF. The CDR3 region has the DNA TGTGCCAGCTCATCGACAGGGGGTTGGACTGAAGCTTTCTTT.

The chain links TRBV7-2 to TRBJ1-1, with 8 bases that match TRBD1. Germline V gene sequence: CDR1 SGHTA, CDR2 FQGNSA. The CDR3 is 14 amino acids. V was pared by 7 bases and J by 5 bases, with 9 bases of the junction left unmatched. The CDR3 region is CASNPTGGSTEAFF. The CDR3, as DNA: TGTGCCAGCAACCCTACAGGGGGGTCTACTGAAGCTTTCTTT.

This clonotype was seen a few times. The chain employs TRBV7-2 and TRBJ2-2; 7 nucleotides line up with TRBD2. CDR1 is SGHTA and CDR2 is FQGNSA in the germline V gene. Unmatched junction bases numbered 2, after V lost 2 bases and J lost 2 bases. This CDR3 is 15 amino acids long. CDR3 amino acids: CASSLRGDNTGELFF. In nucleotides, the CDR3 is TGTGCCAGCAGCTTACGGGGGGATAACACCGGGGAGCTGTTTTTT.

This clonotype showed up just a few times. Given a much more abundant clone one base away, this may be a read error. The genes are TRBV20-1 and TRBJ1-1; D gene ambiguous. The CDR3 has 15 residues. The germline V gene has CDR1 DFQATT and CDR2 SNEGSKA (reference sequence). Trimming left V 0 bases short and J 6 bases short, with 17 bases between. The CDR3 DNA is TGCAGTGCTAGAGATCCGGGTGCGGGGTACGCTGAAGCTTTCTTT. Protein: CSARDPGAGYAEAFF.

In its sample, this clonotype was seen a few times. The V gene is TRBV5-8, the J gene TRBJ1-4, with 7 bases fitting TRBD1. From germline, CDR1 is SGHTS and CDR2 YDEGEE. V lost 4 bases to trimming and J lost 8 bases; unmatched junction nucleotides: 5. This CDR3 is built from 13 residues. CDR3: CASSPTGFEKLFF. The CDR3 DNA reads as TGTGCCAGCAGCCCGACAGGGTTCGAAAAACTGTTTTTT.

The chain combines TRBV20-1 with TRBJ1-5; no definite D call. V shed 5 bases and J shed 1 base, with 12 bases lying between them. CDR3 size: 14 residues. Germline CDR1 and CDR2: DFQATT and SNEGSKA (reference sequence). In DNA form, the CDR3 reads TGCAGTGCTTCTCAGTCACCCAGCAATCAGCCCCAGCATTTT. As protein: CSASQSPSNQPQHF.

This clonotype has a count of ten or more. The J gene is TRBJ1-2, the V gene TRBV3-1, with TRBD1 as a possible D gene (5 bases). The germline V gene has CDR1 LGHDT and CDR2 YNNKEL (reference sequence). The CDR3 extends over 15 amino acids. Trimming removed 1 base at V and 3 bases at J, with 12 bases between. CDR3 in amino acids: CASSQGRGADYGYTF. CDR3 sequence (DNA): TGTGCCAGCAGCCAAGGAAGGGGCGCGGACTATGGCTACACCTTC. The full variable domain, rest sourced from reference TRBV3-1 and TRBJ1-2, is DTAVSQTPKYLVTQMGNDKSIKCEQNLGHDTMYWYKQDSKKFLKIMFSYNNKELIINETVPNRFSPKSPDKAHLNLHINSLELGDSAVYFCASSQGRGADYGYTFGSGTRLTVV.

This clonotype has only a few counts. V and J are TRBV19 and TRBJ1-5; no definite D call. Looked up from germline, CDR1 is LNHDA and CDR2 is SQIVND (reference sequence). The CDR3 runs 12 residues. The V and J ends lost 7 bases and 1 base respectively, with 5 bases between them. CDR3 loop: CASKASNQPQHF. DNA for the CDR3: TGTGCCAGTAAGGCCAGCAATCAGCCCCAGCATTTT.

This clonotype came up many times. The chain joins TRBV7-2 to TRBJ2-7; D unresolved. Germline V lookup: CDR1 SGHTA, CDR2 FQGNSA. V lost 0 bases and J 1 base, leaving 16 bases between the germline ends. The CDR3 sequence is 17 residues long. CDR3 protein: CASSLAFGSPQSYEQYF. Here the CDR3 DNA reads TGTGCCAGCAGCTTAGCCTTTGGCAGTCCACAATCCTACGAGCAGTACTTC. Combining the CDR3 with reference TRBV7-2 and TRBJ2-7 gives the whole variable domain GAGVSQSPSNKVTEKGKDVELRCDPISGHTALYWYRQSLGQGLEFLIYFQGNSAPDKSGLPSDRFSAERTGGSVSTLTIQRTQQEDSAVYLCASSLAFGSPQSYEQYFGPGTRLTVT.

This clonotype was detected only a few times. This chain links TRBV19 with TRBJ1-2, with D possibly TRBD1 on 6 matching bases. This CDR3 has 13 amino acids. Germline loops: CDR1 LNHDA, CDR2 SQIVND (reference sequence). Trimming removed 10 bases at V and 2 bases at J, with 14 bases between. DNA of the CDR3: TGTGCCACCAAGGTGCAGGGGAACTATGGCTACACCTTC. Protein: CATKVQGNYGYTF.

The chain uses TRBV20-1 and TRBJ1-4; 8 bases map to TRBD1. The V segment lost 5 bases and the J segment 8 bases; nucleotides outside the gene matches: 10. The CDR3 consists of 14 residues. Germline-derived CDR1 and CDR2 are DFQATT and SNEGSKA (reference sequence). CDR3 region: CSADIGQGSEKLFF. The CDR3 DNA follows: TGCAGTGCTGACATCGGACAGGGCAGCGAAAAACTGTTTTTT.

This clonotype was detected ten times or more. This chain connects TRBV2 to TRBJ1-1, with D uncertain. This CDR3 has 14 amino acids. Per the germline V gene, CDR1 is SNHLY and CDR2 is FYNNEI. V lost 2 bases to trimming and J lost 0 bases, with 7 bases between them. CDR3 amino acids: CASSEWEMNTEAFF. Written as DNA, the CDR3 is TGTGCCAGCAGTGAATGGGAGATGAACACTGAAGCTTTCTTT.

The chain couples TRBV5-4 to TRBJ2-2; the match to TRBD2 covers 11 bases. The V segment lost 7 bases and the J segment 4 bases; nucleotides outside the gene matches: 9. CDR3 length equals 16 residues. Germline lookup yields CDR1 SGHNT and CDR2 YYREEE (reference sequence). CDR3: CASGLSGTSGTGELFF. The CDR3 bases are TGTGCCAGCGGTCTAAGTGGGACTAGCGGCACCGGGGAGCTGTTTTTT. Using reference TRBV5-4 and TRBJ2-2 for the parts outside the CDR3, the full variable domain is ETGVTQSPTHLIKTRGQQVTLRCSSQSGHNTVSWYQQALGQGPQFIFQYYREEENGRGNFPPRFSGLQFPNYSSELNVNALELDDSALYLCASGLSGTSGTGELFFGEGSRLTVL.

This clonotype appeared many times. The chain couples TRBV28 to TRBJ2-5, with TRBD2 matching 9 bases. CDR3 size: 16 residues. Germline V gives CDR1 MDHEN, CDR2 SYDVKM. With V trimmed by 2 bases and J by 5 bases, 9 bases remained unmatched. CDR3 in DNA: TGTGCCAGCAGTTTAGCGGGAGGGCCAGTGACTGAGACCCAGTACTTC. Protein sequence: CASSLAGGPVTETQYF.

This clonotype was detected many times. One end of the junction varies from germline; a read error may be responsible. The chain recombines TRBV7-2 with TRBJ1-2; perhaps TRBD1 as D (5 bases). The germline V gene has CDR1 SGHTA and CDR2 FQGNSA. This CDR3 comprises 13 residues. This CDR3 reads CASSLDKNYGYTF. The CDR3 DNA sequence: TGCGCCAGCAGCCTGGACAAAAACTATGGCTACACCTTC. The full variable domain, with the rest looked up from reference TRBV7-2 and TRBJ1-2, is GAGVSQSPSNKVTEKGKDVELRCDPISGHTALYWYRQSLGQGLEFLIYFQGNSAPDKSGLPSDRFSAERTGGSVSTLTIQRTQQEDSAVYLCASSLDKNYGYTFGSGTRLTVV.

This clonotype was observed at least ten times. This chain uses TRBV11-2 with TRBJ2-5; perhaps D is TRBD1 or TRBD2 (7 bases each). Germline CDR1 is SGHAT and CDR2 is FQNNGV. The CDR3 length is 17 residues. The V and J ends lost 5 bases and 3 bases respectively, with 22 bases between them. The chain's CDR3 is CASSPPGGQVGKETQYF. Written as DNA, the CDR3 is TGTGCCAGCAGCCCCCCGGGAGGACAGGTGGGAAAAGAGACCCAGTACTTC.

V gene TRBV5-4 combines with J gene TRBJ2-7, with 14 positions matching TRBD2. V gave up 0 bases and J gave up 5 bases; unmatched junction bases: 4. The CDR3 has 16 residues. CDR1 is SGHNT and CDR2 is YYREEE in the germline V gene (reference sequence). CDR3 region: CASSLGLAGGPNEQYF. DNA of the CDR3: TGTGCCAGCAGCTTGGGACTAGCGGGAGGGCCAAACGAGCAGTACTTC.

V gene TRBV4-1 combines with J gene TRBJ1-5; perhaps TRBD1 as D (6 bases). With 3 bases removed from V and 3 bases from J, the gap between germline ends came to 12 bases. This CDR3 contains 15 residues. Looked up from germline, CDR1 is MGHRA and CDR2 is YSYEKL. CDR3: CASSQQGIANQPQHF. The CDR3 nucleotides are TGCGCCAGCAGCCAGCAGGGGATTGCCAATCAGCCCCAGCATTTT.

This clonotype was found many times. The chain is built from TRBV7-2 and TRBJ2-5; 7 nucleotides agree with TRBD2. The V segment lost 1 base and the J segment 2 bases; nucleotides outside the gene matches: 1. This CDR3 contains 14 residues. Per the germline V gene, CDR1 is SGHTA and CDR2 is FQGNSA. DNA of the CDR3: TGTGCCAGCAGCTTAGAAGCGGGGCAAGAGACCCAGTACTTC. This codes for CASSLEAGQETQYF. Together with reference TRBV7-2 and TRBJ2-5, the CDR3 gives the full variable domain: GAGVSQSPSNKVTEKGKDVELRCDPISGHTALYWYRQSLGQGLEFLIYFQGNSAPDKSGLPSDRFSAERTGGSVSTLTIQRTQQEDSAVYLCASSLEAGQETQYFGPGTRLLVL.

This clonotype has ten or more counts. The chain recombines TRBV12-3 or TRBV12-4 with TRBJ2-7; the match to TRBD2 covers 9 bases. Trimming cost V 6 bases and J 6 bases; bases outside gene matches: 3. The length of the CDR3 is 12 residues. The CDR3 protein is CASRELAGEQYF. In DNA form, the CDR3 reads TGTGCCAGCAGGGAACTAGCGGGCGAGCAGTACTTC.

This clonotype has just a few counts. This chain joins TRBV7-8 and TRBJ2-7; 9 nucleotides agree with TRBD1. Germline trimming cut 5 bases from V and 7 bases from J; bases unmatched to any gene: 12. The V gene's germline CDR1 is SGHVS and CDR2 FQNEAQ. The CDR3 covers 15 residues. This CDR3 is CASSTPPWDRDEQYF. CDR3 sequence (DNA): TGTGCCAGCAGCACCCCTCCATGGGACAGGGATGAGCAGTACTTC.

This clonotype was observed a handful of times. The rearrangement joins TRBV10-3 to TRBJ1-1; weak D call: TRBD1 (5 bases). CDR1 is ENHRY, CDR2 SYGVKD, per germline. The CDR3 consists of 14 residues. V was cut by 5 bases and J by 1 base, with 11 bases left in between. CDR3 sequence reads: CAISKTETNTEAFF. Written as DNA, the CDR3 is TGTGCCATCAGTAAGACAGAGACGAACACTGAAGCTTTCTTT.

This clonotype has ten or more counts. This chain joins TRBV12-3 or TRBV12-4 and TRBJ2-5; 8 nucleotides match TRBD2. The CDR3 consists of 15 residues. V lost 5 bases to trimming and J lost 5 bases; unmatched junction nucleotides: 10. As DNA, the CDR3 is TGTGCCAGCAGTCCCTCCGGGACTAGACTGGAGACCCAGTACTTC. Encoded protein: CASSPSGTRLETQYF.

Comments on this clonotype: The junction differs from germline at one of its ends, possibly a read error. The CDR3 bases are TGTGCCTGGATAGGTGAGATCCAGTACTTC. Its translation: CAWIGEIQYF. This rearrangement joins TRBV30 to TRBJ2-5; no reliable D call. The V gene's germline CDR1 is GTSNPN and CDR2 SVGIG (reference sequence). CDR3 length: 10 amino acids.

This clonotype was observed at least ten times. The chain employs TRBV28 and TRBJ2-2; perhaps TRBD2 as D (6 bases). CDR1 and CDR2 from the germline V gene are MDHEN and SYDVKM. This CDR3 contains 14 residues. V was trimmed by 3 bases and J by 4 bases, leaving 9 bases between them. Written as DNA, the CDR3 is TGTGCCAGCAGTTTTATCGGGGGCACCGGGGAGCTGTTTTTT. Its translation: CASSFIGGTGELFF.